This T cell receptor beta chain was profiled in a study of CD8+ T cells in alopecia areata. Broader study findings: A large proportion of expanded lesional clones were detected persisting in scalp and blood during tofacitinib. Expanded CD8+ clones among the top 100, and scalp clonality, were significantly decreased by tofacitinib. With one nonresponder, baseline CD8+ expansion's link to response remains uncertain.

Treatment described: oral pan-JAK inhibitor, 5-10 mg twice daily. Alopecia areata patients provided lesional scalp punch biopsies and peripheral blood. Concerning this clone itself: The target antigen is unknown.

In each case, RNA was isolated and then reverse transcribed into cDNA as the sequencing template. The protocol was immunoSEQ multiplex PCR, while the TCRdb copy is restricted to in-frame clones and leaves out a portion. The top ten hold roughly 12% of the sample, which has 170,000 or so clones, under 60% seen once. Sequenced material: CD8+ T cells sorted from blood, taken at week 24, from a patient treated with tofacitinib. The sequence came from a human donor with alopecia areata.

The CDR3 sequence is CASSMDGYNEQFF. DNA for the CDR3: TGTGCCAGCAGCATGGACGGATACAATGAGCAGTTCTTC. V and J are TRBV7-9 and TRBJ2-1; no clear D. Germline CDR1 SEHNR, CDR2 FQNEAQ (reference sequence). The CDR3 totals 13 residues. V was pared by 5 bases and J by 4 bases, with 9 bases between.